This TCR beta chain was documented in a study of blood T cell repertoires in COVID-19. Overall study context: Sources were T cells, B-cell-depleted T cells, or PBMCs; the material itself was cDNA or gDNA.

In the authors' methods: Quantification of nucleated cells was approximated via reference gene primer amplification. The method was immunoSEQ multiplex PCR; TCRdb's version includes in-frame clones alone and lacks a portion of them. V, J and clone size were drawn from that table, and D and trimming were deduced from the DNA. The repertoire holds more than 450,000 clones, with approximately 90% as singletons. The ends were cut back, 5 bases at V and 2 bases at J, with 15 bases in the middle. The CDR3 length is 15 residues. CDR1 SEHNR and CDR2 FQNEAQ come from the germline V gene (reference sequence). Which cohort a participant joined came from the clinical history participants gave.

V usage is TRBV7-9 and J usage is TRBJ1-2; D might be TRBD1 (6 bases). Sample: PBMCs or T cells enriched from blood (not recorded which). The TCR was taken from a woman aged 18 to 35 who had recovered from COVID-19. This CDR3 is CASSPGDRLNYGYTF. Written as DNA, the CDR3 is TGTGCCAGCAGCCCAGGAGACAGGCTCAACTATGGCTACACCTTC.